A single sample gave rise to the 18 T cell receptor beta chains below, sequenced in a study of post-analysis software for immune sequencing data. The study's findings and limits: Elevated frequency relative to controls characterized 4 or 5 TRBV segments in patients, TRBV5-6, TRBV5-1 and TRBV20-1 among them.

The library was made from cDNA and included unique molecular identifiers. A single record per CDR3 protein comes from TCRdb applying MiXCR to the PCR reads. This sample yields roughly 400,000 distinct CDR3 sequences, of which roughly 40% are seen a single time; 7.6% belongs to the top ten. Their cognate antigens are unknown. Specimen: blood. The receptors were sampled from a girl aged 2 to 9 with multiple sclerosis.

This clonotype has just a few counts. This chain connects TRBV4-1 to TRBJ2-1; perhaps TRBD2 as D (5 bases). CDR3 length equals 17 residues. Trimming left V 4 bases short and J 6 bases short, with 22 bases between. Germline CDR1 is MGHRA and CDR2 is YSYEKL. DNA of the CDR3: TGCGCCAGCAGCCGAGTTGCCGGGATATTGGGTCCCAATGAGCAGTTCTTC. Translating gives CASSRVAGILGPNEQFF.

This clonotype was found a few times. This sequence joins TRBV29-1 and TRBJ2-5; TRBD1 is a possible D gene (6 bases). The V end lost 7 bases, the J end lost 5 bases, and 14 bases lay between the germline ends. This CDR3 region has 12 residues. Germline CDR1 reads SQVTM; CDR2 reads ANQGSEA. CDR3 sequence: CSGAPRGETQYF. Written as DNA, the CDR3 is TGCAGCGGGGCTCCGAGGGGGGAGACCCAGTACTTC.

The chain joins TRBV7-2 to TRBJ2-7, with D perhaps assigned TRBD1 or TRBD2 (7 bases each). V lost 5 bases to trimming and J lost 6 bases, with 26 bases between them. The CDR3 has 17 amino acids. Germline CDR1 SGHTA, CDR2 FQGNSA. CDR3 sequence reads: CASSPQGGRHTSLEQYF. The DNA of the CDR3 is TGTGCCAGCAGCCCCCAGGGGGGGAGACACACATCTCTCGAGCAGTACTTC.

In this sample, this clonotype turned up a few times. This chain's CDR3 is CSAGTSGSSANYEQYF. CDR3 sequence (DNA): TGCAGTGCTGGGACTAGCGGGAGTTCCGCCAACTACGAGCAGTACTTC. The chain uses TRBV20-1 and TRBJ2-7; 14 positions agree with TRBD2. Trimming cost V 5 bases and J 3 bases; bases outside gene matches: 9. CDR1 and CDR2 from the germline V gene are DFQATT and SNEGSKA (reference sequence). The CDR3 is 16 amino acids.

This chain connects TRBV11-2 to TRBJ2-6; 7 nucleotides match TRBD1. CDR3 size: 15 residues. Germline values: CDR1 SGHAT, CDR2 FQNNGV. The ends lost 4 bases at V and 2 bases at J; junction bases unmatched: 2. The CDR3 DNA follows: TGTGCCAGCAGCTATACAGGGGCTGGGGCCAACGTCCTGACTTTC. This gives the protein CASSYTGAGANVLTF. Full variable domain (rest looked up from reference TRBV11-2 and TRBJ2-6): EAGVAQSPRYKIIEKRQSVAFWCNPISGHATLYWYQQILGQGPKLLIQFQNNGVVDDSQLPKDRFSAERLKGVDSTLKIQPAKLEDSAVYLCASSYTGAGANVLTFGAGSRLTVL.

This chain links TRBV5-1 with TRBJ2-3, with a possible D match to TRBD1 (5 bases). Trimming removed 0 bases at V and 5 bases at J, with 10 bases between. The CDR3 is made up of 14 amino acids. Germline values: CDR1 SGHRS, CDR2 YFSETQ. The CDR3 protein is CASSLALTEDTQYF. The CDR3 nucleotides read TGCGCCAGCAGCTTGGCCCTGACAGAAGATACGCAGTATTTT.

In its sample, this clonotype was seen once. V gene TRBV9 combines with J gene TRBJ2-7, with D unresolved. The germline V and J ends were trimmed by 0 bases and 2 bases, with 21 bases remaining between them. The CDR3 has 18 residues. Germline assignment: CDR1 SGDLS and CDR2 YYNGEE. The CDR3 DNA follows: TGTGCCAGCAGCGTAGACCCTGTAGATTGGGATACCCCCTACGAGCAGTACTTC. It specifies CASSVDPVDWDTPYEQYF.

The chain is built from TRBV20-1 and TRBJ2-3, with TRBD2 matching 8 bases. Germline assignment: CDR1 DFQATT and CDR2 SNEGSKA (reference sequence). Trimming took 0 bases from V and 2 from J; bases not matched to a gene: 7. The CDR3 extends over 16 amino acids. The CDR3 bases are TGCAGTGCTAGAGATCTACTAGCGGTCCTCACAGATACGCAGTATTTT. Its protein product is CSARDLLAVLTDTQYF.

This sequence joins TRBV29-1 and TRBJ2-7; TRBD2 agrees at 8 bases. Losses at the gene ends were 2 bases for V and 2 bases for J; bases not matched to a gene: 5. The CDR3 sequence is 14 residues long. Germline V lookup: CDR1 SQVTM, CDR2 ANQGSEA. The CDR3 DNA is TGCAGCGTTGAAAGAGCGGGAGTCCCCTACGAGCAGTACTTC. It translates to CSVERAGVPYEQYF.

The chain is built from TRBV15 and TRBJ2-3; the D is unclear. This CDR3 is 14 amino acids long. Germline V lookup: CDR1 LNHNV, CDR2 YYDKDF (reference sequence). With 0 bases removed from V and 0 bases from J, the gap between germline ends came to 4 bases. Written as DNA, the CDR3 is TGTGCCACCAGCAGAGACGGGAGCACAGATACGCAGTATTTT. It translates to CATSRDGSTDTQYF.

Only a few counts were recorded for this clonotype. This chain links TRBV20-1 with TRBJ2-5; a possible D gene is TRBD1 (5 bases). The V gene's germline CDR1 is DFQATT and CDR2 SNEGSKA (reference sequence). V lost 5 bases and J 5 bases, leaving 12 bases between the germline ends. CDR3 length: 12 amino acids. The CDR3 region is CSAHRTGETQYF. As DNA, the CDR3 is TGCAGTGCTCACAGGACCGGGGAGACCCAGTACTTC.

The chain is built from TRBV6-1 and TRBJ1-2; 9 bases fit TRBD1. Trimming removed 2 bases from V and 5 bases from J; junction bases left unmatched: 9. Germline V gene lookup returns CDR1 MNHNS and CDR2 SASEGT. The CDR3 contains 16 residues. In DNA, the CDR3 is TGTGCCAGCAGTGAATTCGGGACAGGGAAAAGTTATGGCTACACCTTC. Encoded protein: CASSEFGTGKSYGYTF.

The gene calls are TRBV10-3 and TRBJ2-1; 8 bases agree with TRBD2. The ends lost 8 bases at V and 5 bases at J; junction bases unmatched: 14. CDR1 is ENHRY, CDR2 SYGVKD, per germline. This CDR3 is built from 16 residues. CDR3 loop: CAISTGRLATHNEQFF. In DNA form, the CDR3 reads TGTGCCATCTCGACTGGGCGACTAGCGACACACAATGAGCAGTTCTTC.

The V gene is TRBV7-8, the J gene TRBJ1-5, with D possibly matching TRBD1 (6 bases). Germline V gene sequence: CDR1 SGHVS, CDR2 FQNEAQ. V was trimmed by 3 bases and J by 1 base, leaving 10 bases between them. The CDR3 length is 15 residues. CDR3 protein: CASSFEGQSNQPQHF. The DNA for the CDR3 is TGTGCCAGCAGCTTCGAGGGACAAAGCAATCAGCCCCAGCATTTT.

This clonotype came up a few times. The chain links TRBV5-1 to TRBJ2-5, with no clear D. The CDR3 consists of 14 residues. V lost 4 bases and J lost 7, with 17 bases in between. Germline V gene sequence: CDR1 SGHRS, CDR2 YFSETQ. DNA of the CDR3: TGCGCCAGCAGCCCCCTGACCCCGTCAGGGACCCAGTACTTC. Residues: CASSPLTPSGTQYF.

This clonotype turned up a few times. The chain joins TRBV4-3 to TRBJ1-2; unclear D gene. Trimming removed 1 base from V and 3 bases from J, with 12 bases in between. Germline V gives CDR1 LGHNA, CDR2 YSLEER. This CDR3 region has 15 residues. CDR3 protein: CASSQGRAIDYGYTF. For the CDR3, the DNA is TGCGCCAGCAGCCAAGGAAGGGCGATCGACTATGGCTACACCTTC.

This clonotype has a single count. V usage is TRBV12-3 or TRBV12-4 and J usage is TRBJ1-6, with D uncertain. Trimming cost V 3 bases and J 12 bases, with 9 bases left between them. The length of the CDR3 is 12 residues. CDR3 sequence (DNA): TGTGCCAGCAGTTTCCCCGGCTTACCCCTCCACTTT. As protein: CASSFPGLPLHF.

This clonotype was counted ten times or more. The chain recombines TRBV5-5 with TRBJ2-1; TRBD2 matches at 7 bases. With V trimmed by 4 bases and J by 5 bases, 6 bases remained unmatched. The CDR3 contains 14 residues. The germline V gene has CDR1 SGHKS and CDR2 YYEKEE (reference sequence). CDR3 in amino acids: CASSTIAGNNEQFF. The CDR3 DNA sequence: TGTGCCAGCAGCACCATAGCGGGCAACAATGAGCAGTTCTTC. The variable domain in full, with the rest retrieved from reference TRBV5-5 and TRBJ2-1, is DAGVTQSPTHLIKTRGQQVTLRCSPISGHKSVSWYQQVLGQGPQFIFQYYEKEERGRGNFPDRFSARQFPNYSSELNVNALLLGDSALYLCASSTIAGNNEQFFGPGTRLTVL.